This TCR beta chain comes out of a study of Ad26.COV2.S vaccination and SARS-CoV-2 variants. V shed 4 bases and J shed 3 bases, with 17 bases lying between them. Germline V gene sequence: CDR1 SGHRS, CDR2 YFSETQ. There are 15 residues in the CDR3. Treatment of the sample: about 20 received Ad26.COV2.S at low or high dose, single or two shots; roughly five received placebo; per-sample allocation not given. Sample collection was performed on day 63 after the first vaccine or placebo injection. TCRdb's table, derived via immunoSEQ multiplex PCR, lists solely in-frame clones and lacks some. The data hold under 500,000 clones, with 92% observed a single time.

Specimen: peripheral blood, collected in a trial of Ad26.COV2.S vaccine versus placebo. V is TRBV5-1 and J is TRBJ2-7, with TRBD2 as a possible D gene (6 bases). This receptor was identified in a person aged 18-65 years who received the Ad26.COV2.S COVID-19 vaccine or a placebo. DNA of the CDR3: TGCGCCAGCAGCGACACCCCGTGGGGGGTCTACGAGCAGTACTTC. Translation gives CASSDTPWGVYEQYF.